This T cell receptor (beta chain) derives from a study of Tregs in tolerant kidney transplant recipients. Trimming removed 0 bases from V and 8 bases from J; junction bases left unmatched: 8. Germline V gene sequence: CDR1 SGHDT, CDR2 YYEEEE. CDR3 size: 15 residues. The protocol was immunoSEQ multiplex PCR, while the TCRdb copy is restricted to in-frame clones and leaves out a portion. The sample consists of about 69,000 clones, approximately 88% of them appearing once. J is TRBJ2-1 and V is TRBV5-6; 7 bases line up with TRBD2. Sequencing used CD4+ T cells from blood, obtained before the transplant. This receptor was identified in a human donor who received a combined kidney and bone marrow transplant. The CDR3 reads CASSLGAGAVHEQFF. The CDR3 DNA sequence: TGTGCCAGCAGCTTGGGGGCGGGAGCAGTGCATGAGCAGTTCTTC.